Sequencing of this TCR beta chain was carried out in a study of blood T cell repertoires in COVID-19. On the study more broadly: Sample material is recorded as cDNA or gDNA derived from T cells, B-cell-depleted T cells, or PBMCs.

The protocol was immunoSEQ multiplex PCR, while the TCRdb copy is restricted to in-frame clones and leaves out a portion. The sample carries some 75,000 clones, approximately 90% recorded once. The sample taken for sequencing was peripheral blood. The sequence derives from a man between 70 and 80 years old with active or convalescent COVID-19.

The CDR3 DNA follows: TGTGCCAGCAACTCACAGGGAACTGGGGCCAACGTCCTGACTTTC. Translated: CASNSQGTGANVLTF. This chain joins TRBV2 and TRBJ2-6; possible D gene TRBD1, 6 bases. CDR1 is SNHLY, CDR2 FYNNEI, per germline. V was cut by 7 bases and J by 2 bases, with 12 bases left in between. CDR3 length: 15 amino acids.